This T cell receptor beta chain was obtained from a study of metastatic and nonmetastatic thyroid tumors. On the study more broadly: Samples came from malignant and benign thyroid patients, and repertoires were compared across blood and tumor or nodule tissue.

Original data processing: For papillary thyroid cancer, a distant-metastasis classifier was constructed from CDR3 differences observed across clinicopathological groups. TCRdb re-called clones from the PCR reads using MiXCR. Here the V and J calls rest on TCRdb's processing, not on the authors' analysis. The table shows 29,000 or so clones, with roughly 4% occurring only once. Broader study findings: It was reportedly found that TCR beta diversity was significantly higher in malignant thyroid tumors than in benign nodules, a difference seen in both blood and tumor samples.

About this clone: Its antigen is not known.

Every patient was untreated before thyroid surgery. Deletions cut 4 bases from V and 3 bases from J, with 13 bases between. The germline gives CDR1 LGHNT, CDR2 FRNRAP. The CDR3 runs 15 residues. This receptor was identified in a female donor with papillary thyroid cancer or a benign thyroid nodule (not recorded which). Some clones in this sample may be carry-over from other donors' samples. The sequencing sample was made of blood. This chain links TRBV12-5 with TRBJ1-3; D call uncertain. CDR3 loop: CASGSSGVRGNTIYF. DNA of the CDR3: TGTGCTAGTGGTTCGTCCGGGGTTCGTGGAAACACCATATATTTT. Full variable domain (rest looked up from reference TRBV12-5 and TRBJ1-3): DARVTQTPRHKVTEMGQEVTMRCQPILGHNTVFWYRQTMMQGLELLAYFRNRAPLDDSGMPKDRFSAEMPDATLATLKIQPSEPRDSAVYFCASGSSGVRGNTIYFGEGSWLTVV.